This T cell receptor beta chain was identified in a study of blood T cell repertoires in COVID-19. CDR1 is SGHRS and CDR2 is YFSETQ in the germline V gene. The CDR3 spans 13 residues. Losses at the gene ends were 5 bases for V and 2 bases for J; bases not matched to a gene: 1. This table comes from immunoSEQ multiplex PCR, and its TCRdb copy is limited to in-frame clones, with some not included. The sample has some 100,000 clones; around nine tenths are singletons. The chain couples TRBV5-1 to TRBJ2-1, with 7 bases fitting TRBD1. Material: peripheral blood. This TCR came from a man over 45 with acute or convalescent COVID-19. CDR3 DNA: TGCGCCAGCAGGGGACAGACCTACAATGAGCAGTTCTTC. Protein product: CASRGQTYNEQFF.